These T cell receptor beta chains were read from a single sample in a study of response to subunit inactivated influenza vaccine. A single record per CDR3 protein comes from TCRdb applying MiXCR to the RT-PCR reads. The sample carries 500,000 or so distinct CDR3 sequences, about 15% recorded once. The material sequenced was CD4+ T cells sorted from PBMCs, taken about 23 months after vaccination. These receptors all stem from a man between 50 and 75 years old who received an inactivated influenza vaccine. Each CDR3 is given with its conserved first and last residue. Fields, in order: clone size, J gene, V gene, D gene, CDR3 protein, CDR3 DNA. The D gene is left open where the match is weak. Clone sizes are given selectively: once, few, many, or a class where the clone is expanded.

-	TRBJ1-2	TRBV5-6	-	CASSLAGLSGYTF	TGTGCCAGCAGCTTGGCAGGGCTATCTGGCTACACCTTC
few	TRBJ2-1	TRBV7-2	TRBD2	CASSFGGATNEQFF	TGTGCCAGCAGCTTCGGGGGGGCCACGAATGAGCAGTTCTTC
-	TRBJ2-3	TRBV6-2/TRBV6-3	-	CASSWRRRPDTQYF	TGTGCCAGCAGTTGGAGACGTCGGCCAGATACGCAGTATTTT
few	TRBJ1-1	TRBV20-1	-	CSAPVDRRAFF	TGCAGTGCCCCGGTCGACAGGAGAGCTTTCTTT
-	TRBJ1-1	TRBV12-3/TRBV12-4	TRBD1	CASSYRQGRNTEAFF	TGTGCCAGCAGTTACCGACAGGGGAGGAACACTGAAGCTTTCTTT
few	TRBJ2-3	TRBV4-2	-	CASSQDGVDTQYF	TGTGCCAGCAGCCAAGATGGAGTGGATACGCAGTATTTT
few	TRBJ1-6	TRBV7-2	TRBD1	CASSPRGRDSPLHF	TGTGCCAGCAGCCCCAGGGGGCGGGATTCACCCCTCCACTTT
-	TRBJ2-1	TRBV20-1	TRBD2	CSSASGINNEQFF	TGCAGTTCCGCTAGCGGGATCAACAATGAGCAGTTCTTC
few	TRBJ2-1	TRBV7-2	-	CASMVAGSYNEQFF	TGTGCCAGCATGGTGGCGGGTTCCTACAATGAGCAGTTCTTC
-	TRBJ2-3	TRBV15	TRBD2	CATKLAGGTDTQYF	TGTGCCACCAAACTAGCGGGGGGCACAGATACGCAGTATTTT
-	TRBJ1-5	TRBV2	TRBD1	CASSRTGGEQPQHF	TGTGCCAGCAGCCGGACAGGGGGAGAACAGCCCCAGCATTTT
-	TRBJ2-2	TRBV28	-	CASSLPLYNGGELFF	TGTGCCAGCAGTTTACCCCTCTATAATGGCGGGGAGCTGTTTTTT
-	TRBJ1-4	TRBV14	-	CASSTYNEKLFF	TGTGCCAGCAGTACTTATAATGAAAAACTGTTTTTT
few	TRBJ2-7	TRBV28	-	CASNPQSSYEQYF	TGTGCCAGCAACCCACAGAGCTCCTACGAGCAGTACTTC
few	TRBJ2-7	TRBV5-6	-	CASSLAKGYEQYF	TGTGCCAGCAGCTTGGCCAAGGGTTACGAGCAGTACTTC
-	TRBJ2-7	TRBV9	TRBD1	CASSAGQGETYEQYF	TGTGCCAGCAGCGCAGGACAGGGTGAAACCTACGAGCAGTACTTC
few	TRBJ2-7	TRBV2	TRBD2	CAGSGLGVSYEQYF	TGTGCCGGAAGTGGACTAGGGGTCTCCTACGAGCAGTACTTC
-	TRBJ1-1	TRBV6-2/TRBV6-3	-	CASSYSGQLEAFF	TGTGCCAGCAGTTACTCGGGCCAGCTTGAAGCTTTCTTT
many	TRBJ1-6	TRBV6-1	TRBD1	CASSQNRGLVGNSPLHF	TGTGCCAGCAGCCAAAACAGGGGATTAGTCGGTAATTCACCCCTCCACTTT
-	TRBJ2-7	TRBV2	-	CANKWGREQYF	TGTGCCAACAAATGGGGCCGCGAGCAGTACTTC
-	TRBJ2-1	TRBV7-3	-	CASSLMVDPYNEQFF	TGTGCCAGCAGCTTAATGGTGGACCCCTACAATGAGCAGTTCTTC
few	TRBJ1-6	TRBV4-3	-	CASSPGGSSYNSPLHF	TGCGCCAGCAGCCCGGGGGGGAGCTCCTATAATTCACCCCTCCACTTT
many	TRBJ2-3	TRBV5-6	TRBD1	CASSSRTGRATQYF	TGTGCCAGCAGCAGTCGGACAGGGAGAGCTACGCAGTATTTT
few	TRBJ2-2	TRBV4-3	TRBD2	CASSPELAGGLLTGELFF	TGCGCCAGCAGCCCGGAGCTAGCGGGGGGGCTATTGACCGGGGAGCTGTTTTTT
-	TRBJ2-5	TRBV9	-	CASSETGTNQETQYF	TGTGCCAGCAGCGAAACAGGGACCAACCAAGAGACCCAGTACTTC
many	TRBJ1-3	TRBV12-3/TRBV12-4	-	CASSLLSDSGNTIYF	TGTGCCAGCAGTTTATTGTCCGATTCTGGAAACACCATATATTTT
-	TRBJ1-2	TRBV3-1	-	CASSPLRGYGYTF	TGTGCCAGCAGCCCCCTTCGCGGCTATGGCTACACCTTC
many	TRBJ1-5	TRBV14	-	CASSEGGGQPQHF	TGTGCCAGCAGCGAGGGGGGGGGTCAGCCCCAGCATTTT
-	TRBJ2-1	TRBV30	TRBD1	CAWSVRRQGANEQFF	TGTGCCTGGAGTGTACGGAGACAGGGGGCGAATGAGCAGTTCTTC
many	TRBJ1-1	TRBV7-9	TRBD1	CASSRVPGQGSEAFF	TGTGCCAGCAGCCGAGTCCCGGGACAGGGTTCGGAAGCTTTCTTT
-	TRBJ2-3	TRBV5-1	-	CASSLGGRETDTQYF	TGCGCCAGCAGCTTAGGGGGACGCGAGACAGATACGCAGTATTTT
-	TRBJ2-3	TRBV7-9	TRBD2	CAQAGSDTDTQYF	TGTGCCCAAGCGGGGTCGGACACAGATACGCAGTATTTT
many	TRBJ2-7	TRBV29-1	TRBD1	CSANRGQGYEQYF	TGCAGCGCTAATAGGGGACAGGGCTACGAGCAGTACTTC
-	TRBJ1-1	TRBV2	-	CARSSGVTEAFF	TGTGCCAGATCTTCGGGTGTCACTGAAGCTTTCTTT
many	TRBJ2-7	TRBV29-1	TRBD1	CSVEQGDEQYF	TGCAGCGTTGAACAGGGGGACGAGCAGTACTTC
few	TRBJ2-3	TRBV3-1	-	CASSQGSSHTQYF	TGTGCCAGCAGCCAAGGGAGTAGCCACACGCAGTATTTT
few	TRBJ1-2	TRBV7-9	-	CASSLDTGYGYTF	TGTGCCAGCAGCTTGGATACAGGGTACGGCTACACCTTC
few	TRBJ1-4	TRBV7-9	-	CASSPRGNNEKLFF	TGTGCCAGCAGCCCCCGGGGGAATAATGAAAAACTGTTTTTT
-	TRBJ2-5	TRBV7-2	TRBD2	CASSGRAGEETQYF	TGTGCCAGCAGTGGGAGAGCGGGGGAAGAGACCCAGTACTTC
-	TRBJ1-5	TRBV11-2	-	CASSPGATATNQPQHF	TGTGCCAGCAGCCCAGGAGCAACCGCAACCAATCAGCCCCAGCATTTT
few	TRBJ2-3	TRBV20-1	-	CSAPRRGMDTQYF	TGCAGTGCCCCTCGAAGGGGGATGGATACGCAGTATTTT
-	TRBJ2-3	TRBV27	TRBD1	CASSLLGTGTDTQYF	TGTGCCAGCAGTTTACTCGGGACAGGGACGGATACGCAGTATTTT
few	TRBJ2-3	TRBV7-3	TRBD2	CASSLTGGVDTQYF	TGTGCCAGCAGCTTAACGGGAGGGGTAGATACGCAGTATTTT
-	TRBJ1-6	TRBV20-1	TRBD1	CSARGTANSPLHF	TGCAGTGCTAGGGGGACAGCTAATTCACCCCTCCACTTT
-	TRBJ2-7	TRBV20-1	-	CSARKGAATYEQYF	TGCAGTGCTAGGAAAGGGGCCGCTACCTACGAGCAGTACTTC
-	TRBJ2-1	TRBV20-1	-	CSASLTGRIGNEQFF	TGCAGTGCTAGCCTAACAGGGAGGATCGGCAATGAGCAGTTCTTC
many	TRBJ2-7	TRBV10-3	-	CAISEWDREQYF	TGTGCCATCAGTGAATGGGACCGGGAGCAGTACTTC